This T cell receptor beta chain comes out of a study of cytomegalovirus exposure and HLA in healthy donors (TCRdb year 2017). About the study as a whole: An earlier analysis of several hundred of the donors reported about 290 Gb of sequence data and approximately 110 million unique TCR beta sequences from 150 million to 200 million T cells. HLA typing covered class I and class II loci at four-digit resolution. An early release covering roughly 600 HLA-typed donors comprised 300 to 350 gigabases of sequencing data and roughly 86 million unique TCR sequences. Of the approximately 370 genotyped donors, 81% were placed in the genetic ancestry cluster associated with self-reported Caucasian donors. Donor age, sex, ethnicity and CMV serostatus were compiled alongside the repertoire data. Typing coverage differed by locus: A, B, C, DRB1 and DQB1 were typed in roughly 620-640 donors, DQA1 in about 500, DPA1 in around 580, and DPB1 in 450 to 490. A later analysis re-examined previously published TCR beta repertoires from about 670 donors and added high-resolution HLA genotyping to investigate patterns of TCR occurrence. To predict cytomegalovirus infection status, the study combined high-throughput TCR immunosequencing, statistical association of individual TCRs with disease status, and machine learning. The aim of the study was to test whether cataloging public T cell receptors could identify signatures of past pathogen exposure. Among approximately 370 genotyped donors of the cohort, an average of approximately 240,000 unique TCR beta nucleotide sequences was sequenced per donor, of which approximately 18% were non-productive. Roughly five DR-DQ haplotypes were handled as single units for association and clustering because linkage in the cohort was strong. A later genetic analysis took genome-wide SNP genotypes for 398 of the 666 donors and used that subset as a discovery cohort. All discovery cohort repertoires had been generated using a single sequencing platform. Using immunosequencing, the study profiled T cell repertoires from around 680 subjects and related those repertoires to cytomegalovirus serostatus. An earlier analysis of 450 to 750 of the donors used high-throughput TCR beta sequencing to judge whether each TCR beta V gene segment behaved as functional or pseudogenic. Rather than using new phenotypic data, the later analysis identified candidate immune exposures from TCR beta sequences and from how often those sequences occurred across donors. Along with the roughly 670-subject first cohort, a separate validation cohort of over 90 different subjects was used. Overall study outcomes, separate from this receptor: Fewer than 20 rarely observed V segments, including chromosome 9 orphons, were excluded from the earlier analysis of about 610 of the donors because counts were too low. In the study, some 180 TCR beta chains were listed as associated with cytomegalovirus. In vitro tests confirmed that a few of the cytomegalovirus-associated TCR beta chains recognize cytomegalovirus antigens. A further reported finding was that TCR beta sequences accurately predicted the HLA-A and HLA-B alleles for most subjects in the first cohort. For the cohort, immune exposure information was limited to CMV serostatus. A later analysis found that most CMV-associated TCR beta chains appeared HLA-restricted, with HLA associations seemingly driven largely by CMV exposure. V-gene and J-gene trimming of TCR beta chains was associated with a missense DCLRE1C variant in a later genetic analysis, and the association was replicated in an independent cohort. In this cohort, only TCR beta chains were sequenced, and detectable features were limited by the absence of alpha or paired-chain data. The authors suggested that the approach could potentially be generalized to other disease states and immunological phenotypes. Sequencing depth was assumed to be roughly uniform across donors in the presence/absence analyses, though that assumption may not hold. An earlier analysis of around 500 of the donors showed that most TCR beta V segments appeared in productive rearrangements either about 90% or about 30% of the time, which broadly matched IMGT annotations. When HLA alleles, especially DR and DQ, strongly co-occurred, TCR associations were difficult to assign to individual alleles. In a later analysis, TCR association rates were found to vary across HLA loci, with the most associated TCRs seen for DRB1 alleles and the fewest for HLA-C alleles. In a later genetic analysis, fewer N-insertions in productive TCRs were reported among donors in an Asian-associated ancestry cluster than the roughly 670-donor mean. A group of highly shared sequence variants was considered likely to be a technical artifact of the sequencing pipeline. In a later analysis, HLA-associated TCR beta chains showed more clonal expansion and lower generation probabilities than non-associated chains that were equally common. Several of the top co-occurrence clusters appeared to be linked to parvovirus B19, influenza, CMV and Epstein-Barr virus, according to a later analysis. In both the original and validation cohorts, the classifier was reported to diagnose cytomegalovirus status with high specificity and sensitivity. Most TCR sequences were seen in very few donors, while some public TCRs were found in many individuals. Linkage disequilibrium might explain the correlated functional status among segregating V segments, but an unknown experimental factor could not be ruled out. Specific HLA alleles were associated with 16,951 TCR beta sequences at a false discovery rate of 0.05 in a later analysis. Because the 87-base-pair reads could not distinguish some IMGT-functional V segments, including TRBV6-2 and TRBV6-3, those segments were excluded. Because some donors lacked HLA typing at each locus, the association tests relied only on the typed subset.

Via the germline V gene, CDR1 is MNHEY and CDR2 SVGAGI. Its CDR3 holds 15 amino acids, cysteine through phenylalanine. Of all the DNA, just the CDR3 is kept, 45 bases in frame from base 1. For this chain, trimming is 4 bases at the V end and 6 bases at the J end, and the number of junction bases without a gene match is 4. The library was made by the immunoSEQ multiplex PCR assay. For the multiplex PCR, a mixture combining 60 forward primers for TCR Vbeta segments and 13 reverse primers for TCR Jbeta segments was used. A multiplex PCR assay on genomic DNA amplified the CDR3 region of rearranged TCR beta genes. The Illumina HiSeq System was used to sequence the amplified TCR beta libraries as 87-base-pair reads. Per the original workflow: A later analysis counted about 80 million unique TCR beta chains across the 650 to 800 repertoires, and 9.5 million to 11 million of these chains were shared by at least two donors. Raw reads were error-corrected and collapsed into unique sequences by a nearest-neighbor algorithm in which closely related sequences were merged to remove PCR and sequencing errors. CDR3 sequences were aligned to IMGT reference sequences to assign V, D and J gene segments. For a sequence to be retained, at least a six-nucleotide match to both a V gene segment and a J gene segment was required. Rearrangements were called productive when the CDR3 lacked stop codons and stayed in frame with V and J; all others were non-productive. Following IMGT convention, CDR3 was defined as the stretch from the second conserved V-encoded cysteine to the conserved J-encoded phenylalanine. Sequences without an unambiguous match to a single V gene segment were excluded from the earlier analysis of about 630 of the donors. An earlier analysis of 587 of the donors called V segments functional above 56.7% productive rearrangements and segregating when the between-donor standard deviation exceeded 5%. A statistical classification framework was developed to diagnose cytomegalovirus status using the catalog of TCR beta chain sequences. A later analysis assigned V and J genes by comparing TCR nucleotide sequences with IMGT/GENE-DB human TR gene sequences. A later analysis assigned CDR3 sequences and most-parsimonious VDJ recombination scenarios with the TCRdist pipeline. A later analysis defined each TCR beta chain by its CDR3 amino acid sequence plus V-gene family, and excluded reads lacking a unique V-gene family. As a way to deal with suspected cross-contamination and a sequencing artifact, a later analysis dropped more than 500 nucleotide sequences that were highly shared and had low generation probability. For each public chain, a later analysis derived a clonal expansion index from normalized ranks of inferred template counts within each repertoire. In a later analysis, generation probabilities were computed with a VDJ recombination model fitted to out-of-frame rearrangements, and the resulting probabilities were checked against IGoR. In a later analysis, hypergeometric tests were used to score TCR-TCR, TCR-HLA and TCR-CMV co-occurrence, with a repertoire-size bias correction applied to TCR pairs. To estimate false discovery rates, a later analysis permuted the HLA or CMV assignments 20 times. In a later analysis, co-occurring TCRs were grouped using DBSCAN, with TCRdist sequence similarity added in when clustering inside HLA-allele-positive subsets. For co-occurrence clustering, repertoires with fewer than 30,000 or more than 120,000 public chains were excluded, along with about five repertoires with anomalous nucleotide sharing. In its TCRdb copy, this immuneACCESS table keeps in-frame sequences only and misses some clones. Where compared with another copy, unresolved V genes explain less than half of these, and the others have no known cause. The V and J calls and the clone size are those of that table, but D and trimming were determined from the DNA. Recorded for this sample are roughly 86,000 clones; approximately 69% of them occurred a single time. Clones ranked in the top ten supply 20% to 25% of the sample.

About this clone itself: Its antigen remains undetermined. It has no much larger one-base neighbor in the sample; base qualities were not kept.

The cohort comprised 550 to 700 healthy bone marrow donors. All cohort members were sampled while nominally healthy, although unrecorded immune exposures were likely present. The donor was CMV seropositive and was included in the group of some 290 seropositive cohort members. Every donor gave a peripheral blood sample, and the peripheral blood mononuclear cells from that sample were used for TCR beta sequencing. Genomic DNA was extracted from the blood cell samples with the Qiagen DNeasy Blood Extraction Kit. The sequence derives from a woman aged 50 to 60 in good health and CMV-seropositive. Input material: PBMCs. This sequence uses TRBV6-5 and TRBJ2-3, with TRBD2 matching 13 junction bases. The CDR3 in this case is CASSSTSGGADTQYF. The bases read TGTGCCAGCAGTTCCACTAGCGGGGGGGCCGATACGCAGTATTTT.